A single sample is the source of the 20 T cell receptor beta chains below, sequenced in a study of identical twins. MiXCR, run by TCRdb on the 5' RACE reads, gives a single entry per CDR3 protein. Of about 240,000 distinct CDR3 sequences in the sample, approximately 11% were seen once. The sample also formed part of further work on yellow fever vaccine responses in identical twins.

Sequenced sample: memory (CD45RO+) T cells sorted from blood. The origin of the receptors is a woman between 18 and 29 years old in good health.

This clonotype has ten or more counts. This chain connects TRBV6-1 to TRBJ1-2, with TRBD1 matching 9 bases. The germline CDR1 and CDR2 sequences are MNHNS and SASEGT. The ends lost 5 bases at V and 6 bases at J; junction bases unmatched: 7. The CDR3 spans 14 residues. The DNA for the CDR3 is TGTGCCAGCAGTCCGCGGGACAGGGCTAATGGCTACACCTTC. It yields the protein CASSPRDRANGYTF.

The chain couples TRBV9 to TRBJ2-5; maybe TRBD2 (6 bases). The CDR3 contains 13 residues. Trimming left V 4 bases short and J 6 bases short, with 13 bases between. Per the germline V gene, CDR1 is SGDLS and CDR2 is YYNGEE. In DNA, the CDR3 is TGTGCCAGCAGCATGGGACTTGGGAAGACCCAGTACTTC. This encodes CASSMGLGKTQYF.

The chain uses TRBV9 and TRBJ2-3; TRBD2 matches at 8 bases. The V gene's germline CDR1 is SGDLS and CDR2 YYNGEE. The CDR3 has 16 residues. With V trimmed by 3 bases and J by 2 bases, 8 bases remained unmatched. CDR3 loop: CASSAGAGGFTDTQYF. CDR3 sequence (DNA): TGTGCCAGCAGCGCCGGGGCGGGGGGCTTCACAGATACGCAGTATTTT. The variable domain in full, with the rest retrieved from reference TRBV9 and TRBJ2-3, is DSGVTQTPKHLITATGQRVTLRCSPRSGDLSVYWYQQSLDQGLQFLIQYYNGEERAKGNILERFSAQQFPDLHSELNLSSLELGDSALYFCASSAGAGGFTDTQYFGPGTRLTVL.

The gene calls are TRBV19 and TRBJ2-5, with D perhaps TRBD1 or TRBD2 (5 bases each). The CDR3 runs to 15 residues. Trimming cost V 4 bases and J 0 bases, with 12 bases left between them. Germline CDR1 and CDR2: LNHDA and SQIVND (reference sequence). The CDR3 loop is CASSSRDDYQETQYF. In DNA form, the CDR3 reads TGTGCCAGTAGTAGCCGGGACGACTACCAAGAGACCCAGTACTTC. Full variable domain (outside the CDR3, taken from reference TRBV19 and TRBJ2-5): DGGITQSPKYLFRKEGQNVTLSCEQNLNHDAMYWYRQDPGQGLRLIYYSQIVNDFQKGDIAEGYSVSREKKESFPLTVTSAQKNPTAFYLCASSSRDDYQETQYFGPGTRLLVL.

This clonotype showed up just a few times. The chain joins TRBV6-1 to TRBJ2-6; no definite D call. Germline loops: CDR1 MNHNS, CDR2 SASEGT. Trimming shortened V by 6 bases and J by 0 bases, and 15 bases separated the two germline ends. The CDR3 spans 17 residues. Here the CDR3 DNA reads TGTGCCAGCAGCCCCCGCACCCCTCTCTCTGGGGCCAACGTCCTGACTTTC. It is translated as CASSPRTPLSGANVLTF.

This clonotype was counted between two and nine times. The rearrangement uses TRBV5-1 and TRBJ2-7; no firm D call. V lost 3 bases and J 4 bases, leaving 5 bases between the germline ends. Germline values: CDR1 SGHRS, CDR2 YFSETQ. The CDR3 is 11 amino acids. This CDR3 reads CASSSQYEQYF. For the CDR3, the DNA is TGCGCCAGCAGCTCACAGTACGAGCAGTACTTC.

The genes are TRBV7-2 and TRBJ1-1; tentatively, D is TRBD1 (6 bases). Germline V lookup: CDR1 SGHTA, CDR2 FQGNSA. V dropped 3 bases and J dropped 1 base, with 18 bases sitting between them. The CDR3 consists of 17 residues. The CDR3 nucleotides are TGTGCCAGCAGCTTTCCTAAGGGGGGCGGAGGGAACACTGAAGCTTTCTTT. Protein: CASSFPKGGGGNTEAFF. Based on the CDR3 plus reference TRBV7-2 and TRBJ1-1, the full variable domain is GAGVSQSPSNKVTEKGKDVELRCDPISGHTALYWYRQSLGQGLEFLIYFQGNSAPDKSGLPSDRFSAERTGGSVSTLTIQRTQQEDSAVYLCASSFPKGGGGNTEAFFGQGTRLTVV.

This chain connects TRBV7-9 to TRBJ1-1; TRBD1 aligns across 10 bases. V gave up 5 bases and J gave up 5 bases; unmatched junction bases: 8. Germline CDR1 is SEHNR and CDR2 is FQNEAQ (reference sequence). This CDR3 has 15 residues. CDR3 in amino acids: CASSASDRGRTEAFF. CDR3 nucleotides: TGTGCCAGCAGCGCGTCGGACAGGGGGAGGACTGAAGCTTTCTTT.

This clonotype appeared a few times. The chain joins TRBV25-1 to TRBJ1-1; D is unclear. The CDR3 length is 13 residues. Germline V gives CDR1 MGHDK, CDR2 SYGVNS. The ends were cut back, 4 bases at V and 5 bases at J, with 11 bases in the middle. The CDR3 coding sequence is TGTGCCAGCAGTGCAATGGGGAGAACTGAAGCTTTCTTT. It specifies CASSAMGRTEAFF.

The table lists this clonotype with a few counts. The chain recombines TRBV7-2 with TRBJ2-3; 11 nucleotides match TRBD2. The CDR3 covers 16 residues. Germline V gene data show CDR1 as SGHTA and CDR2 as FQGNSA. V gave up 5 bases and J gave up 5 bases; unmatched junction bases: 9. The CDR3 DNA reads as TGTGCCAGCAGCCGTAGCGGGAGGGCCGTTGAAGATACGCAGTATTTT. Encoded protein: CASSRSGRAVEDTQYF. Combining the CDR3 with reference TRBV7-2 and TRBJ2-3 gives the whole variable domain GAGVSQSPSNKVTEKGKDVELRCDPISGHTALYWYRQSLGQGLEFLIYFQGNSAPDKSGLPSDRFSAERTGGSVSTLTIQRTQQEDSAVYLCASSRSGRAVEDTQYFGPGTRLTVL.

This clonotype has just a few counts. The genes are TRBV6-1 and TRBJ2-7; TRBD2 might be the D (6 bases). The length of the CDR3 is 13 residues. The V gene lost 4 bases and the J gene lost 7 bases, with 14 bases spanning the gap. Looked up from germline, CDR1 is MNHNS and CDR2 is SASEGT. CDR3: CASSAGTLGEQYF. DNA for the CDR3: TGTGCCAGCAGTGCAGGGACTCTAGGGGAGCAGTACTTC.

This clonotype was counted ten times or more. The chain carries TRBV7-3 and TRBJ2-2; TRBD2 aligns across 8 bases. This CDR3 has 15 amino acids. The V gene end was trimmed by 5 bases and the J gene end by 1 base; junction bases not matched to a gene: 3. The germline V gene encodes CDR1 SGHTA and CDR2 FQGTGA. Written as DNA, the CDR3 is TGTGCCAGCAGCCGGGGGGGTATGAACACCGGGGAGCTGTTTTTT. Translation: CASSRGGMNTGELFF. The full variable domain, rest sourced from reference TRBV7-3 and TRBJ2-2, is GAGVSQTPSNKVTEKGKYVELRCDPISGHTALYWYRQSLGQGPEFLIYFQGTGAADDSGLPNDRFFAVRPEGSVSTLKIQRTERGDSAVYLCASSRGGMNTGELFFGEGSRLTVL.

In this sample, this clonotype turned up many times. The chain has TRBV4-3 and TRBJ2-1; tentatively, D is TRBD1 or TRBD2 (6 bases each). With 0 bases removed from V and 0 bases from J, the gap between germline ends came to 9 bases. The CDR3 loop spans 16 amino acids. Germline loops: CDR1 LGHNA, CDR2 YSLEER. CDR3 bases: TGCGCCAGCAGCCAAGAACAGGGAGGCTCCTACAATGAGCAGTTCTTC. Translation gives CASSQEQGGSYNEQFF.

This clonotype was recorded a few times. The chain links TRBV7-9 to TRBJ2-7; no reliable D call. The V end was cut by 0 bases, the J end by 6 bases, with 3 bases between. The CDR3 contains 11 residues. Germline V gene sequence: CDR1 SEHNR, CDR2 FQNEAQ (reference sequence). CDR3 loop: CASSLAGEQYF. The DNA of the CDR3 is TGTGCCAGCAGCTTAGCTGGCGAGCAGTACTTC.

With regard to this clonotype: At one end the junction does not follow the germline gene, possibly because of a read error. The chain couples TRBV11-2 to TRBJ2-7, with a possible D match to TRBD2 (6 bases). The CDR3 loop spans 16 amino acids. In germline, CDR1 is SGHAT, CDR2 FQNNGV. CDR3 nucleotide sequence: TGTACCAGCAGCTTAGATCCCGGGACTGCCTCCTACGAGCAGTACTTC. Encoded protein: CTSSLDPGTASYEQYF.

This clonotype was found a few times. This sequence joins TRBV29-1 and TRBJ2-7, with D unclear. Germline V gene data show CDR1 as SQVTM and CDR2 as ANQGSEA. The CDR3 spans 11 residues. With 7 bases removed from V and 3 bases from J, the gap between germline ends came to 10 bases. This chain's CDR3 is CSARRSYEQYF. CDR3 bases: TGCAGCGCCCGACGAAGCTACGAGCAGTACTTC.

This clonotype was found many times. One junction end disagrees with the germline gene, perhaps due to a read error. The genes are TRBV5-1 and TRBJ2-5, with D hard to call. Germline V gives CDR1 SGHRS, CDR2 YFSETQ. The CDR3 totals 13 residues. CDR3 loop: CASSLGQQETQYF. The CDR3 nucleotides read TGTGCCAGCAGCTTGGGTCAGCAAGAGACCCAGTACTTC.

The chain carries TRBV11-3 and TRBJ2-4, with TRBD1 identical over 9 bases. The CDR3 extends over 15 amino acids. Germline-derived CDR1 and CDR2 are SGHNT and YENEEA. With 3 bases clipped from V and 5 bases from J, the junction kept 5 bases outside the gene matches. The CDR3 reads CASSLTGGRENIQYF. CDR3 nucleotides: TGTGCCAGCAGCTTGACAGGGGGTAGGGAAAACATTCAGTACTTC.

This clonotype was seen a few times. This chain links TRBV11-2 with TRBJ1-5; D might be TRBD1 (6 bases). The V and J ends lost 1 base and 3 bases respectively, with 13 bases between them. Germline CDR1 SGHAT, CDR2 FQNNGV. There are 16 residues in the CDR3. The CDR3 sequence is CASSLGNRASNQPQHF. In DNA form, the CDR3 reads TGTGCCAGCAGCTTAGGCAACAGGGCTTCCAATCAGCCCCAGCATTTT.

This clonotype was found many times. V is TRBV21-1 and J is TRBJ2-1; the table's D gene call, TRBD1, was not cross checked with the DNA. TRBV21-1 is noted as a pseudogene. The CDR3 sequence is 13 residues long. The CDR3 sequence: CASSTRDSNEQFF. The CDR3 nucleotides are TGTGCCAGCAGCACCCGGGACAGCAATGAGCAGTTCTTC.